The clone carrying this T cell receptor (beta chain) appeared many times. V shed 5 bases and J shed 2 bases, with 13 bases lying between them. This CDR3 has 14 amino acids. A single record per CDR3 protein comes from TCRdb applying MiXCR to the RT-PCR reads. In the table there are about 610,000 distinct CDR3 sequences, 12% to 15% of which are singletons. This sample was taken from a study of response to subunit inactivated influenza vaccine. The material sequenced was PBMCs from blood, taken approximately 13 days after vaccination. The TCR sequence derives from a man between 45 and 60 years old who received an inactivated influenza vaccine. The gene calls are TRBV12-3 or TRBV12-4 and TRBJ2-7; TRBD1 or TRBD2 may be the D gene (7 bases each). This CDR3 reads CASSSGTAAYEQYF. The CDR3 DNA reads TGTGCCAGCAGTAGCGGGACAGCCGCCTACGAGCAGTACTTC.